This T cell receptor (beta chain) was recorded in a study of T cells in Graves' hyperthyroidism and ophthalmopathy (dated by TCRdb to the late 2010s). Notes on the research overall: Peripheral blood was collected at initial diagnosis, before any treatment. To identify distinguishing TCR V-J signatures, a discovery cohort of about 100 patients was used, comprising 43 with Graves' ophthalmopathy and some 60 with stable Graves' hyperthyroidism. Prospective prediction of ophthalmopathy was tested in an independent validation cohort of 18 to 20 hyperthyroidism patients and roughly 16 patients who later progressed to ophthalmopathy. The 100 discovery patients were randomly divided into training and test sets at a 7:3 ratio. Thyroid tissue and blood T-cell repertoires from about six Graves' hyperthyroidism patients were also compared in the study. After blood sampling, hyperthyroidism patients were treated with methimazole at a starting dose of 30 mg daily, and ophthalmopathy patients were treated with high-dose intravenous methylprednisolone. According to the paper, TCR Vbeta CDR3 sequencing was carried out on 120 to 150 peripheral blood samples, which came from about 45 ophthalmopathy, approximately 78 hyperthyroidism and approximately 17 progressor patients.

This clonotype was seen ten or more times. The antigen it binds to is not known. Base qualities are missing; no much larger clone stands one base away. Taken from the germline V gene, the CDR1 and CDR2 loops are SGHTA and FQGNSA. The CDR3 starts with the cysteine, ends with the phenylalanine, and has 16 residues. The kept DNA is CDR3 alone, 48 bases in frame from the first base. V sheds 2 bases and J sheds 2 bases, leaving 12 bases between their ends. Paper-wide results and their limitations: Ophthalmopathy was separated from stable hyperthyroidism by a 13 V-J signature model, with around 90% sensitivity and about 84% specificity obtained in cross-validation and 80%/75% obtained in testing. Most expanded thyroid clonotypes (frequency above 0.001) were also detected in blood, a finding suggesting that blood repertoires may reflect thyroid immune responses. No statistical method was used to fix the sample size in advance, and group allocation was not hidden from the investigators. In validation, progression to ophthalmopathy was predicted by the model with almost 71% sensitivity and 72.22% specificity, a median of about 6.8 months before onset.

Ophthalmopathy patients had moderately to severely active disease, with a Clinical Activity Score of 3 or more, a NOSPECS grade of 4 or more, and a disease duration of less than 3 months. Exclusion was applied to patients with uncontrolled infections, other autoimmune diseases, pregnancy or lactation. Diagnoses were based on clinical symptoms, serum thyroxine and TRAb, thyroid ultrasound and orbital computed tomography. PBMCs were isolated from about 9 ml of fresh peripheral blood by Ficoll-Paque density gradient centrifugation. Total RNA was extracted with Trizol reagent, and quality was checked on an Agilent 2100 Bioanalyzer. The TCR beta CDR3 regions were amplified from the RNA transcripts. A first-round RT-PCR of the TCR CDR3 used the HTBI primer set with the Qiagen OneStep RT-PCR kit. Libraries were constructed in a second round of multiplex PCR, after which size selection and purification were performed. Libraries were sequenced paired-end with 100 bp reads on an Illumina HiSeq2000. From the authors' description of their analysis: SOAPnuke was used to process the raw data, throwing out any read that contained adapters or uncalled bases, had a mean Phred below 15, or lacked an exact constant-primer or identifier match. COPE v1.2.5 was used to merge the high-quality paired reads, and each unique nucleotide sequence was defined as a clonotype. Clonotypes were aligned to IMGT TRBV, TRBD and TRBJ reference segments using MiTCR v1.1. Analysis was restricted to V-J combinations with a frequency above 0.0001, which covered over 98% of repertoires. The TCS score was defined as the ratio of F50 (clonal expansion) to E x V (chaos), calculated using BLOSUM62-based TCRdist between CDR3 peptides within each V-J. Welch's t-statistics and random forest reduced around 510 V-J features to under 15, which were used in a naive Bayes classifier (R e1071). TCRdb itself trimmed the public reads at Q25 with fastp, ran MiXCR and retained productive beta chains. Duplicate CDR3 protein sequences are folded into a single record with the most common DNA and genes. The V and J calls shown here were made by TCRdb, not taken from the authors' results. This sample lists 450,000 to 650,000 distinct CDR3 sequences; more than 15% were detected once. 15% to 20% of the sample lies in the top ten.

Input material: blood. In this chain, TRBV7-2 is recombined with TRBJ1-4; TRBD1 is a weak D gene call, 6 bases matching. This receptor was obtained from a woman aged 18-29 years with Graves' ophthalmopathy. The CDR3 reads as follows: CASSLSGGRTNEKLFF. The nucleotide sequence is TGTGCCAGCAGCTTATCGGGGGGGCGGACTAATGAAAAACTGTTTTTT.